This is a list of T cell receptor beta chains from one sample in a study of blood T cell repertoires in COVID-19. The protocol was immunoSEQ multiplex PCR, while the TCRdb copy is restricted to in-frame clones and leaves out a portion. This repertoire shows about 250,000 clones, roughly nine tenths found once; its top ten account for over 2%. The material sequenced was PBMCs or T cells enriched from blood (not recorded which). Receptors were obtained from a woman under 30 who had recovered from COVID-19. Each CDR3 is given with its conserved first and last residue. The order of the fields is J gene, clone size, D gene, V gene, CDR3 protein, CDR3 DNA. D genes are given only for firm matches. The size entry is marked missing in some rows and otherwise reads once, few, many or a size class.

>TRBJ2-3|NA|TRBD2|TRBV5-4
CASSGPGGTTDTQYF
TGTGCCAGCAGTGGACCCGGGGGGACCACAGATACGCAGTATTTT
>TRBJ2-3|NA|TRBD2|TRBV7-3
CASSSRTSADTQYF
TGTGCCAGCAGCTCCCGGACTAGCGCGGATACGCAGTATTTT
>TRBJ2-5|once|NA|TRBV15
CATSRVLGGVDYPLETQYF
TGTGCCACCAGCAGAGTTCTCGGGGGAGTTGATTATCCTCTTGAGACCCAGTACTTC
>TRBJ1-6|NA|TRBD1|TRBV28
CASRSTGGLGSPLHF
TGTGCCAGCAGATCAACAGGGGGCTTAGGCTCACCCCTCCACTTT
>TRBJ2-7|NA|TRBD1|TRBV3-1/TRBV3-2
CASSQAGTGGYEQYF
TGTGCCAGCAGCCAAGCGGGGACAGGGGGCTACGAGCAGTACTTC
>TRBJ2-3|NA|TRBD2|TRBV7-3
CASSLGGELRRQYF
TGTGCCAGCAGCTTAGGGGGGGAGCTGCGGAGGCAGTATTTT
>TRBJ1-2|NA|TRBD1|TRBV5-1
CASSRQGQGTGIYGYTF
TGCGCCAGCAGCCGACAAGGACAGGGAACGGGCATATATGGCTACACCTTC
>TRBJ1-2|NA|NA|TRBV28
CASSLSSGSGDYGYTF
TGTGCCAGCAGTTTATCATCCGGTTCGGGGGACTATGGCTACACCTTC
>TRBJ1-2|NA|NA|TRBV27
CASSLRGNYGYTF
TGTGCCAGCAGTTTACGCGGTAACTATGGCTACACCTTC
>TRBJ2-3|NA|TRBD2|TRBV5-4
CASSSPTSGTDTQYF
TGTGCCAGCAGCTCCCCGACTAGCGGCACAGATACGCAGTATTTT
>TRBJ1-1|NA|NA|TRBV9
CASSVVGQSEAFF
TGTGCCAGCAGCGTAGTTGGGCAATCTGAAGCTTTCTTT
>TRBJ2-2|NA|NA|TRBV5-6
CASSYLTRDTGELFF
TGTGCCAGCAGTTACCTTACGAGGGATACCGGGGAGCTGTTTTTT
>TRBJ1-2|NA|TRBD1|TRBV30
CALTDRGDYGYTF
TGTGCCTTAACGGACAGGGGCGACTATGGCTACACCTTC
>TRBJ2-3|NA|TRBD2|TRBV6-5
CASSLGTISTDTQYF
TGTGCCAGCAGTCTAGGGACTATTAGCACAGATACGCAGTATTTT
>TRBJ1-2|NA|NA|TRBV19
CASTPGHGYTF
TGTGCCAGTACCCCAGGGCATGGCTACACCTTC
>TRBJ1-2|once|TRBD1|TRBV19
CASRDRGQDYGYTF
TGTGCCAGTAGAGACAGGGGGCAGGACTATGGCTACACCTTC
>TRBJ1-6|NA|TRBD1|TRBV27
CASSLRAGGGSSPLHF
TGTGCCAGCAGTTTAAGGGCAGGGGGCGGGAGTTCACCCCTCCACTTT
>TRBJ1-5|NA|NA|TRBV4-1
CASSQAGRQGSNQPQHF
TGCGCCAGCAGCCAAGCTGGGAGGCAAGGGTCCAATCAGCCCCAGCATTTT
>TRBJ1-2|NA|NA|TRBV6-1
CASSATGGPGNYGYTF
TGTGCCAGCAGTGCAACGGGGGGCCCAGGAAACTATGGCTACACCTTC
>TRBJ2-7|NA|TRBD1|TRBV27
CASSPGTGPSYEQYF
TGTGCCAGCAGTCCAGGGACAGGGCCATCCTACGAGCAGTACTTC
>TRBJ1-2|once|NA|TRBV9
CASSVGGGNYGYTF
TGTGCCAGCAGCGTAGGGGGCGGAAACTATGGCTACACCTTC
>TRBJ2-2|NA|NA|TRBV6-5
CASRNSLGRTGELFF
TGTGCCAGCAGGAACTCTCTGGGGCGCACCGGGGAGCTGTTTTTT
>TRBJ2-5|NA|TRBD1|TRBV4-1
CASSQVSRGYQETQYF
TGCGCCAGCAGCCAAGTTTCCAGGGGGTATCAAGAGACCCAGTACTTC
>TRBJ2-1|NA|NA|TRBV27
CASSSGFPSYNEQFF
TGTGCCAGCAGTTCCGGGTTCCCTTCCTACAATGAGCAGTTCTTC
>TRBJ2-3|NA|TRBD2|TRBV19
CASTIAGGTADTQYF
TGTGCCAGTACCATAGCGGGGGGGACCGCAGATACGCAGTATTTT
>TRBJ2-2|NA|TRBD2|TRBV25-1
CASSECCGGGTGELFF
TGTGCCAGCAGTGAATGTTGCGGCGGGGGCACCGGGGAGCTGTTTTTT
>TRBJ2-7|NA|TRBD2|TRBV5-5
CASSPAVAGGTYEQYF
TGTGCCAGCAGCCCGGCCGTAGCGGGGGGAACCTACGAGCAGTACTTC
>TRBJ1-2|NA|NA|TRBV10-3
CAISPRGGFYTF
TGTGCCATCAGTCCCCGGGGGGGGTTCTACACCTTC
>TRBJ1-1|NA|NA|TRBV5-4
CASRYRTDMNTEAFF
TGTGCCAGCAGATACAGAACTGACATGAACACTGAAGCTTTCTTT
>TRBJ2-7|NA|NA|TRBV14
CASSQWERGKAYEQYF
TGTGCCAGCAGCCAATGGGAAAGGGGCAAAGCCTACGAGCAGTACTTC
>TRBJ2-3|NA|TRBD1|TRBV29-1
CSVATGTGTDTQYF
TGCAGCGTTGCGACCGGGACAGGCACAGATACGCAGTATTTT
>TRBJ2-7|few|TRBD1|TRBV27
CASSLEPGTETYEQYF
TGTGCCAGCAGTTTGGAACCCGGGACAGAGACCTACGAGCAGTACTTC
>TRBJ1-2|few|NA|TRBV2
CASGGTDLWGYTF
TGTGCCAGCGGGGGCACGGATCTCTGGGGCTACACCTTC
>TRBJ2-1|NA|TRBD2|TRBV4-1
CASSRTSGSSYNEQFF
TGCGCCAGCAGCCGGACTAGCGGAAGCTCCTACAATGAGCAGTTCTTC
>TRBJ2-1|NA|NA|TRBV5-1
CASSLQQGRNEQFF
TGCGCCAGCAGCTTACAACAGGGACGGAATGAGCAGTTCTTC
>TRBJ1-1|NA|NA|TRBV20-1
CSASKGMNTEAFF
TGCAGTGCTAGTAAGGGGATGAACACTGAAGCTTTCTTT
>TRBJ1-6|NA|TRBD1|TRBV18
CASSPWDRGYNSPLHF
TGTGCCAGCTCACCTTGGGACAGGGGCTATAATTCACCCCTCCACTTT
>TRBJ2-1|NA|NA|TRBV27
CASSLAEYNEQFF
TGTGCCAGCAGTTTGGCGGAGTACAATGAGCAGTTCTTC
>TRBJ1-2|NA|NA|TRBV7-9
CASSLDAGPYGYTF
TGTGCCAGCAGCTTAGATGCAGGGCCCTATGGCTACACCTTC
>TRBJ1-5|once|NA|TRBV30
CAWSAGDNQPQHF
TGTGCCTGGAGTGCGGGGGACAATCAGCCCCAGCATTTT
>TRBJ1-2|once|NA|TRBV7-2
CASSLAVMRNGYTF
TGTGCCAGCAGCTTAGCCGTGATGAGGAATGGCTACACCTTC
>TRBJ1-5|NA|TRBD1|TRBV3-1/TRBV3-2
CASSLGAGQGKPQHF
TGTGCCAGCAGCCTGGGGGCGGGACAGGGAAAGCCCCAGCATTTT
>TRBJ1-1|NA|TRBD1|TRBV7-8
CASSLTHRQGANTEAFF
TGTGCCAGCAGCCTTACCCACAGACAGGGGGCGAACACTGAAGCTTTCTTT
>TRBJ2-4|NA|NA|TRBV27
CASSPGGAKNIQYF
TGTGCCAGCAGCCCTGGAGGGGCCAAAAACATTCAGTACTTC
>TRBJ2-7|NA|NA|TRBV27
CASSLRGNSYEQYF
TGTGCCAGTTCTCTGCGGGGCAACTCCTACGAGCAGTACTTC
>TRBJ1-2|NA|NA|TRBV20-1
CSAQDYGYTF
TGCAGTGCCCAGGACTATGGCTACACCTTC
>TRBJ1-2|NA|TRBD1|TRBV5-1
CASSTGTGNYGYTF
TGCGCCAGCAGCACCGGGACAGGGAACTATGGCTACACCTTC
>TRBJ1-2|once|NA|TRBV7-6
CASSPEGGAAPYGYTF
TGTGCCAGCAGCCCGGAGGGAGGGGCGGCCCCCTATGGCTACACCTTC
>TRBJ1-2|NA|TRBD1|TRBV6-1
CASSEGPTGAYGYTF
TGTGCCAGCAGTGAAGGTCCCACAGGGGCCTATGGCTACACCTTC
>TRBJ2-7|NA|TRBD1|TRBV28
CASIIGQGTGEQYF
TGTGCCAGCATCATAGGACAGGGCACGGGCGAGCAGTACTTC